The 30 T cell receptor beta chains reported below all come from one sample, sequenced in a study of cytomegalovirus exposure and HLA in healthy donors. The PCR made use of 60 Vbeta and 13 Jbeta primers. The table came from immunoSEQ multiplex PCR; TCRdb's copy has only in-frame clones and leaves some out. The sample consists of approximately 100,000 clones, 82% of them appearing once. The specimen sequenced was PBMCs. These receptors were obtained from a man over 45 in good health and CMV-seronegative.

This chain connects TRBV2 to TRBJ1-4, with D unclear. Germline-derived CDR1 and CDR2 are SNHLY and FYNNEI. The germline V and J ends were trimmed by 2 bases and 11 bases, with 9 bases remaining between them. This CDR3 comprises 12 residues. The CDR3 bases are TGTGCCAGCAGTGAACCCCGACTTAAACTGTTTTTT. This sequence encodes CASSEPRLKLFF.

The chain joins TRBV18 to TRBJ1-2, with no clear D. The CDR3 spans 15 residues. Germline CDR1 and CDR2: KGHSH and LQKENI. Trimming took 1 base from V and 2 from J, leaving 11 bases between them. The CDR3 DNA reads as TGTGCCAGCTCACCACGCCGGGGAGGGAACTATGGCTACACCTTC. The encoded protein is CASSPRRGGNYGYTF. The whole variable domain, remainder taken from reference TRBV18 and TRBJ1-2, is NAGVMQNPRHLVRRRGQEARLRCSPMKGHSHVYWYRQLPEEGLKFMVYLQKENIIDESGMPKERFSAEFPKEGPSILRIQQVVRGDSAAYFCASSPRRGGNYGYTFGSGTRLTVV.

This chain joins TRBV5-4 and TRBJ2-2, with D possibly matching TRBD1 (6 bases). V was pared by 0 bases and J by 7 bases, with 13 bases between. Germline V gives CDR1 SGHNT, CDR2 YYREEE (reference sequence). CDR3 length equals 15 residues. The CDR3 sequence is CASSLVPGAGGELFF. Here the CDR3 DNA reads TGTGCCAGCAGCTTGGTTCCAGGGGCGGGCGGGGAGCTGTTTTTT.

The V gene is TRBV29-1, the J gene TRBJ2-1; tentatively, D is TRBD1 (6 bases). This CDR3 spans 15 amino acids. CDR1 is SQVTM and CDR2 is ANQGSEA in the germline V gene. The V and J ends lost 4 bases and 5 bases respectively, with 18 bases between them. The CDR3 loop is CSVVRSRGANNEQFF. The CDR3, as DNA: TGCAGCGTTGTAAGGAGCAGGGGTGCCAACAATGAGCAGTTCTTC.

V is TRBV6-6 and J is TRBJ2-5; maybe TRBD1 (6 bases). Germline CDR1 is MNHNY and CDR2 is SVGAGI (reference sequence). This CDR3 has 13 residues. V was shortened by 8 bases and J by 5 bases, with 15 bases between the two germline ends. CDR3 region: CASSYREMETQYF. The CDR3 nucleotides read TGTGCCAGCTCCTACAGGGAAATGGAGACCCAGTACTTC.

The chain uses TRBV11-2 and TRBJ2-2; the D is unclear. The germline gives CDR1 SGHAT, CDR2 FQNNGV. CDR3 length equals 12 residues. V lost 5 bases, J lost 4 bases, and 5 bases lay in between. The CDR3, as DNA: TGTGCCAGCAGCCGAGGCACCGGGGAGCTGTTTTTT. The encoded protein is CASSRGTGELFF.

This chain uses TRBV6-5 with TRBJ1-1; TRBD1 is a possible D gene (5 bases). V dropped 4 bases and J dropped 1 base, with 13 bases sitting between them. There are 15 residues in the CDR3. The germline V gene has CDR1 MNHEY and CDR2 SVGAGI. The CDR3 protein is CASSFMTDSNTEAFF. The DNA for the CDR3 is TGTGCCAGCAGTTTTATGACAGACTCGAACACTGAAGCTTTCTTT.

CDR3 amino acids: CASSFAWGADGIGTDTQYF. The DNA of the CDR3 is TGTGCCAGCAGTTTTGCTTGGGGAGCAGACGGCATCGGCACAGATACGCAGTATTTT. The chain links TRBV28 to TRBJ2-3, with a weak D call TRBD2 (5 bases). CDR1 is MDHEN and CDR2 is SYDVKM in the germline V gene. The CDR3 is 19 amino acids. V gave up 3 bases and J gave up 1 base, with 23 bases separating them. The whole variable domain, remainder taken from reference TRBV28 and TRBJ2-3, is DVKVTQSSRYLVKRTGEKVFLECVQDMDHENMFWYRQDPGLGLRLIYFSYDVKMKEKGDIPEGYSVSREKKERFSLILESASTNQTSMYLCASSFAWGADGIGTDTQYFGPGTRLTVL.

This chain joins TRBV6-1 and TRBJ1-2; 8 positions agree with TRBD1. After removal of 4 bases from V and 4 bases from J, the junction contained 8 bases not matched to a gene. CDR1 is MNHNS and CDR2 is SASEGT in the germline V gene. This CDR3 is built from 15 residues. The CDR3 loop is CASSGLGTGPYGYTF. The DNA for the CDR3 is TGTGCCAGCAGTGGACTGGGGACAGGCCCCTATGGCTACACCTTC.

V is TRBV7-9 and J is TRBJ2-6, with D perhaps matching TRBD1 (5 bases). Germline CDR1 reads SEHNR; CDR2 reads FQNEAQ (reference sequence). This CDR3 spans 15 amino acids. V lost 5 bases, J lost 0 bases, and 8 bases lay in between. The chain's CDR3 is CASSPGFSGANVLTF. The CDR3 bases are TGTGCCAGCAGCCCAGGGTTCTCTGGGGCCAACGTCCTGACTTTC.

This clone turned up a few times. CDR3 sequence reads: CASSSGTPNTEAFF. The CDR3 coding sequence is TGTGCCAGCTCATCCGGGACACCGAACACTGAAGCTTTCTTT. The V gene is TRBV18, the J gene TRBJ1-1; D may be TRBD1 (6 bases). CDR3 size: 14 residues. The V end was cut by 5 bases, the J end by 1 base, with 11 bases between. Germline-derived CDR1 and CDR2 are KGHSH and LQKENI.

This clone has just a few counts. The chain is built from TRBV19 and TRBJ1-6; D gene ambiguous. The CDR3 consists of 14 residues. Per germline, CDR1 LNHDA and CDR2 SQIVND (reference sequence). The germline V and J ends were trimmed by 6 bases and 10 bases, with 16 bases remaining between them. The CDR3: CASRPREGESPLHF. The CDR3 region has the DNA TGTGCCAGTAGACCCCGGGAAGGAGAGTCACCCCTCCACTTT.

This clone was seen only a few times. The J gene is TRBJ1-1, the V gene TRBV4-2; D is undetermined. The CDR3 spans 15 residues. Germline CDR1 reads LGHNA; CDR2 reads YNFKEQ. V was clipped by 4 bases and J by 4 bases, with 16 bases between them. In DNA form, the CDR3 reads TGTGCCAGCAGCCCCCCCGGTGCGAGGTTCACTGAAGCTTTCTTT. Residues: CASSPPGARFTEAFF.

This chain uses TRBV11-2 with TRBJ1-1; 8 positions match TRBD1. The CDR3 is made up of 16 amino acids. The germline CDR1 and CDR2 sequences are SGHAT and FQNNGV. V lost 5 bases, J lost 0 bases, and 8 bases stayed unmatched. CDR3 in amino acids: CASSPPTGAVNTEAFF. The CDR3 nucleotides are TGTGCCAGCAGCCCACCGACAGGGGCCGTGAACACTGAAGCTTTCTTT. The full variable domain, completed using reference TRBV11-2 and TRBJ1-1, is EAGVAQSPRYKIIEKRQSVAFWCNPISGHATLYWYQQILGQGPKLLIQFQNNGVVDDSQLPKDRFSAERLKGVDSTLKIQPAKLEDSAVYLCASSPPTGAVNTEAFFGQGTRLTVV.

The chain recombines TRBV14 with TRBJ2-1, with D unclear. The CDR3 extends over 14 amino acids. CDR1 is SGHDN and CDR2 is FVKESK in the germline V gene. Trimming took off 0 bases at V and 6 bases at J, with 9 bases between the two ends. The CDR3 nucleotides read TGTGCCAGCAGCCAAGACAGGCGTAGCAATGAGCAGTTCTTC. Protein sequence: CASSQDRRSNEQFF.

The chain couples TRBV6-5 to TRBJ2-7; TRBD1 agrees at 8 bases. Looked up from germline, CDR1 is MNHEY and CDR2 is SVGAGI. This CDR3 contains 13 residues. V lost 5 bases and J lost 5; bases outside the gene matches: 5. The CDR3 reads CASSRDRLDEQYF. CDR3 DNA sequence: TGTGCCAGCAGTCGGGACAGGTTGGACGAGCAGTACTTC.

This chain uses TRBV6-5 with TRBJ2-3; possibly TRBD2 for D (5 bases). Trimming removed 7 bases at V and 2 bases at J, with 10 bases between. Germline loops: CDR1 MNHEY, CDR2 SVGAGI. There are 13 residues in the CDR3. The CDR3 loop is CASKREHTDTQYF. CDR3 sequence (DNA): TGTGCCAGCAAGAGGGAGCACACAGATACGCAGTATTTT.

As to this clone: Additional DNA sequences in this sample encode the identical CDR3. This sequence joins TRBV7-8 and TRBJ1-4; tentative D call: TRBD1 (5 bases). The V and J ends lost 5 bases and 2 bases respectively, with 12 bases between them. The CDR3 is 15 amino acids. From germline, CDR1 is SGHVS and CDR2 FQNEAQ. The CDR3 region has the DNA TGTGCCAGCAGCCGCGCCCGGGGGACTAATGAAAAACTGTTTTTT. Protein: CASSRARGTNEKLFF.

This clone occurred once. This chain links TRBV10-1 with TRBJ1-1; TRBD1 aligns across 7 bases. Trimming took 0 bases from V and 2 from J; bases not matched to a gene: 6. CDR3 length equals 16 residues. From germline, CDR1 is WNHNN and CDR2 SYGVQD (reference sequence). This CDR3 reads CASSESRGTANTEAFF. CDR3 coding DNA: TGCGCCAGCAGTGAGTCGAGGGGGACAGCAAACACTGAAGCTTTCTTT.

The chain employs TRBV11-2 and TRBJ2-2; D call uncertain. Trimming cost V 7 bases and J 4 bases, with 16 bases left between them. The CDR3 sequence is 15 residues long. Germline lookup yields CDR1 SGHAT and CDR2 FQNNGV. CDR3 sequence reads: CASTPRRPGTGELFF. The DNA for the CDR3 is TGTGCCAGCACCCCTCGAAGACCGGGCACCGGGGAGCTGTTTTTT.

The CDR3 loop reads CASSQVLAVTDTQYF. DNA for the CDR3: TGTGCCAGCAGCCAAGTCCTAGCGGTCACAGATACGCAGTATTTT. The rearrangement joins TRBV4-2 to TRBJ2-3; 7 bases are a match to TRBD2. Germline V lookup: CDR1 LGHNA, CDR2 YNFKEQ. The CDR3 is made up of 15 amino acids. The ends lost 1 base at V and 2 bases at J; junction bases unmatched: 3.

The chain uses TRBV28 and TRBJ2-6; D possibly corresponds to TRBD2 (5 bases). The ends were cut back, 5 bases at V and 2 bases at J, with 10 bases in the middle. CDR3 length: 15 amino acids. CDR1 MDHEN and CDR2 SYDVKM come from the germline V gene. CDR3 DNA sequence: TGTGCCAGCAGTGGCGACGGGGCTGGGGCCAACGTCCTGACTTTC. Residues: CASSGDGAGANVLTF.

J is TRBJ2-3 and V is TRBV27, with no clear D. V was clipped by 4 bases and J by 0 bases, with 5 bases between them. The V gene's germline CDR1 is MNHEY and CDR2 SMNVEV (reference sequence). This CDR3 is 13 amino acids long. This chain's CDR3 is CASSSYSTDTQYF. The CDR3 nucleotides read TGTGCCAGCAGTTCCTATAGCACAGATACGCAGTATTTT.

The chain combines TRBV14 with TRBJ2-4, with D perhaps TRBD2 (5 bases). The CDR3 runs 16 residues. Germline V gene data show CDR1 as SGHDN and CDR2 as FVKESK. V gave up 5 bases and J gave up 1 base, with 15 bases separating them. CDR3 in amino acids: CASSEKGSRAKNIQYF. CDR3 sequence (DNA): TGTGCCAGCAGCGAGAAAGGGAGTAGGGCCAAAAACATTCAGTACTTC.

The rearrangement links TRBV6-1 to TRBJ1-1; D call uncertain. V lost 1 base to trimming and J lost 9 bases, with 12 bases between them. This CDR3 has 13 amino acids. The germline CDR1 and CDR2 sequences are MNHNS and SASEGT. The CDR3, as DNA: TGTGCCAGCAGTGAAGGTCTCAGGCTGAAAGCTTTCTTT. Translation: CASSEGLRLKAFF.

The count of this clone is one. The V gene is TRBV27, the J gene TRBJ2-3; maybe TRBD1 (6 bases). The V end lost 7 bases, the J end lost 4 bases, and 9 bases lay between the germline ends. The germline V gene has CDR1 MNHEY and CDR2 SMNVEV (reference sequence). There are 12 residues in the CDR3. CDR3 region: CASTGGADTQYF. The CDR3 DNA is TGTGCCAGCACTGGGGGCGCAGATACGCAGTATTTT.

This clone was detected only a few times. The V gene is TRBV11-2, the J gene TRBJ2-4; 9 positions match TRBD1. The CDR3 has 15 residues. The germline gives CDR1 SGHAT, CDR2 FQNNGV. Trimming at V came to 2 bases and at J to 6 bases, leaving 5 bases not matched to a gene. Here the CDR3 DNA reads TGTGCCAGCAGCTTATCGGACAGGGGCGGAAACATTCAGTACTTC. This encodes CASSLSDRGGNIQYF.

The chain couples TRBV19 to TRBJ1-2; D unclear. V was cut by 1 base and J by 6 bases, with 12 bases left in between. Germline V gene sequence: CDR1 LNHDA, CDR2 SQIVND (reference sequence). The CDR3 spans 14 residues. Here the CDR3 DNA reads TGTGCCAGTAGTATAGGGCAGGAAGGCGATGGCTACACCTTC. As protein: CASSIGQEGDGYTF. Based on the CDR3 plus reference TRBV19 and TRBJ1-2, the full variable domain is DGGITQSPKYLFRKEGQNVTLSCEQNLNHDAMYWYRQDPGQGLRLIYYSQIVNDFQKGDIAEGYSVSREKKESFPLTVTSAQKNPTAFYLCASSIGQEGDGYTFGSGTRLTVV.

The chain links TRBV5-4 to TRBJ2-3; TRBD2 matches 12 bases. Germline lookup yields CDR1 SGHNT and CDR2 YYREEE (reference sequence). The J segment lost 4 bases and the V segment lost 4 bases, leaving 7 bases of the junction unmatched. This CDR3 region has 16 residues. CDR3 coding DNA: TGTGCCAGCAGCCGCCCGACTAGCGGGGGATCAGATACGCAGTATTTT. The encoded protein is CASSRPTSGGSDTQYF.

V usage is TRBV19 and J usage is TRBJ2-7; 7 nucleotides align to TRBD2. The V segment lost 5 bases and the J segment 4 bases; nucleotides outside the gene matches: 8. Germline V lookup: CDR1 LNHDA, CDR2 SQIVND (reference sequence). There are 14 residues in the CDR3. CDR3 coding DNA: TGTGCCAGTAGTTCCCAGCGGGGCCCGTACGAGCAGTACTTC. Its protein product is CASSSQRGPYEQYF. The variable domain in full, completed from reference TRBV19 and TRBJ2-7, reads DGGITQSPKYLFRKEGQNVTLSCEQNLNHDAMYWYRQDPGQGLRLIYYSQIVNDFQKGDIAEGYSVSREKKESFPLTVTSAQKNPTAFYLCASSSQRGPYEQYFGPGTRLTVT.